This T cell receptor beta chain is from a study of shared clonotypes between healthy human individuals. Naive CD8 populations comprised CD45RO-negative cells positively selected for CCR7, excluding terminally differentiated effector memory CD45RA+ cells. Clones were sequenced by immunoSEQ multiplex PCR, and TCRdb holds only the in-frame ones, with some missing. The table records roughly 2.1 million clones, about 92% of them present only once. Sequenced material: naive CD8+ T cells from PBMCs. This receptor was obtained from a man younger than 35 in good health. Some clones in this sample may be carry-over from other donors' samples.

The CDR3 DNA follows: TGTGCCTGGAGTGTTTGGGTACAAGAGACCCAGTACTTC. It specifies CAWSVWVQETQYF. The chain links TRBV30 to TRBJ2-5; D gene unclear. V lost 0 bases, J lost 2 bases, and 7 bases lay in between. The CDR3 runs 13 residues. Per the germline V gene, CDR1 is GTSNPN and CDR2 is SVGIG (reference sequence).